The clone carrying this TCR beta chain showed up just a few times. The PCR used 60 Vbeta and 13 Jbeta primers. The assay was immunoSEQ multiplex PCR, and TCRdb's table has in-frame clones only and misses some. The repertoire has roughly 180,000 clones, 9.5% of them found once; the top ten carry roughly 1.3%. The data derive from a study of cytomegalovirus exposure and HLA in healthy donors. The CDR3 is made up of 15 amino acids. The V end lost 1 base, the J end lost 1 base, and 7 bases lay between the germline ends. The V gene's germline CDR1 is SGHDN and CDR2 FVKESK. The source material was PBMCs. The clonotype comes from a woman aged 30 to 39 in good health and CMV-seropositive. This chain connects TRBV14 to TRBJ1-4; TRBD1 might be the D (5 bases). The CDR3 region has the DNA TGTGCCAGCAGCCAAGCAACAGGAACTAATGAAAAACTGTTTTTT. The encoded protein is CASSQATGTNEKLFF.